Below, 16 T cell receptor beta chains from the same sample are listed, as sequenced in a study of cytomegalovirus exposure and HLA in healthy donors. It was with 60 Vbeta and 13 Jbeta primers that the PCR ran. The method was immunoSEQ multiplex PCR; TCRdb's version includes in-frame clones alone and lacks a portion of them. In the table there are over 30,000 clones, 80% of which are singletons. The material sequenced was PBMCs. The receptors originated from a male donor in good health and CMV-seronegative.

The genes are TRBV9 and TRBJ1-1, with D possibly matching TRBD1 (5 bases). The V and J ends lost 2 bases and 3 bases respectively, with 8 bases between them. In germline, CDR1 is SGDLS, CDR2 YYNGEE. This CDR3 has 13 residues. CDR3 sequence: CASSVRGDTEAFF. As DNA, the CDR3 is TGTGCCAGCAGCGTCCGGGGGGACACTGAAGCTTTCTTT.

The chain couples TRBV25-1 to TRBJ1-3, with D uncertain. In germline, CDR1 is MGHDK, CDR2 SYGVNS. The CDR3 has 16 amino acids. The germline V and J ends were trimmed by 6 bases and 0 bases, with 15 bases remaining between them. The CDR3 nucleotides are TGTGCCAGCAGCCCACACCAGGTCGTCTCTGGAAACACCATATATTTT. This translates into CASSPHQVVSGNTIYF.

The CDR3 nucleotides read TGCGCCAGCAGCCAGTTGACTGTCGGAGCTTCACCCCTCCACTTT. Its translation is CASSQLTVGASPLHF. J is TRBJ1-6 and V is TRBV4-1; no clear D. CDR3 length equals 15 residues. CDR1 is MGHRA, CDR2 YSYEKL, per germline. Trimming pared 3 bases from V and 9 bases from J, leaving 15 bases between.

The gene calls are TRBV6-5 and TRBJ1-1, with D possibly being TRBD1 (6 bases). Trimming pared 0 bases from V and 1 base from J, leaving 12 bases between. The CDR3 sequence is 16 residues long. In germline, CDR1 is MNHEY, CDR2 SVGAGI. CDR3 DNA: TGTGCCAGCAGTTACTCCCTTGACAGGAAGAACACTGAAGCTTTCTTT. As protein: CASSYSLDRKNTEAFF.

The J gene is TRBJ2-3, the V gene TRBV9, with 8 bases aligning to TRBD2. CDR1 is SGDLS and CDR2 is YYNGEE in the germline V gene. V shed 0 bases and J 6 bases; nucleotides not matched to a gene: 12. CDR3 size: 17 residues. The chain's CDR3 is CASSVGMGAGVWDTQYF. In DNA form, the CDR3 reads TGTGCCAGCAGCGTAGGCATGGGAGCGGGGGTCTGGGATACGCAGTATTTT.

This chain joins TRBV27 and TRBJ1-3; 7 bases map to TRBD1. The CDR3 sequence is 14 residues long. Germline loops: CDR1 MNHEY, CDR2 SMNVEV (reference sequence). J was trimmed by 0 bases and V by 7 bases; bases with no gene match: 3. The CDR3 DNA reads TGTGCCAGCATGACAGGGCTCTCTGGAAACACCATATATTTT. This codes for CASMTGLSGNTIYF.

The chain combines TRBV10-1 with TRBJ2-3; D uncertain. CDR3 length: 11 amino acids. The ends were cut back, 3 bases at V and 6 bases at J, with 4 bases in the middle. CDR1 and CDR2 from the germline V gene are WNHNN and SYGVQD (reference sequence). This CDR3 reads CASSDGDTQYF. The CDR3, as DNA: TGCGCCAGCAGTGACGGTGATACGCAGTATTTT.

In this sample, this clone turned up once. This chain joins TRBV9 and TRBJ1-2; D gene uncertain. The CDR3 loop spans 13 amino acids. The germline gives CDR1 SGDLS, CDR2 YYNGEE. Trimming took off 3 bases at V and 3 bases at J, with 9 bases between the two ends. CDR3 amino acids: CASSGGLDYGYTF. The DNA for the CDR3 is TGTGCCAGCAGCGGAGGCCTAGACTATGGCTACACCTTC.

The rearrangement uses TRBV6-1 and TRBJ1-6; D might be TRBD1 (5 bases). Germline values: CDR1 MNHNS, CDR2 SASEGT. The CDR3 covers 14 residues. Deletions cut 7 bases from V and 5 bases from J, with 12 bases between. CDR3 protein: CASMRQPDNSPLHF. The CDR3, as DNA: TGTGCCAGCATGCGACAGCCTGATAATTCACCCCTCCACTTT.

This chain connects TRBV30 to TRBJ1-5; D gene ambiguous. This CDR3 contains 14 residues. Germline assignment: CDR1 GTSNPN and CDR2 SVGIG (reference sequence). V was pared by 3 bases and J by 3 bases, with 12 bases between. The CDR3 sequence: CAWSATAYNQPQHF. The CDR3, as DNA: TGTGCCTGGAGCGCAACTGCGTACAATCAGCCCCAGCATTTT.

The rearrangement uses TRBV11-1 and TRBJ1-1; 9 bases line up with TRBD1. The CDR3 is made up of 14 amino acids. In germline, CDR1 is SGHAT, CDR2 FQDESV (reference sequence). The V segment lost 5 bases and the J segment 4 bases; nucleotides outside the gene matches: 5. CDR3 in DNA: TGTGCCAGCAGCACAGGGGGCGTGGGCACTGAAGCTTTCTTT. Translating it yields CASSTGGVGTEAFF.

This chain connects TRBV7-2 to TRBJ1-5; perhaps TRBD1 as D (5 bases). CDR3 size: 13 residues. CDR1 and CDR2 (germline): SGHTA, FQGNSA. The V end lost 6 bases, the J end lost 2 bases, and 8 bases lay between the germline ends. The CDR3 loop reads CASSQGGNQPQHF. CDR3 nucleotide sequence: TGTGCCAGCAGTCAGGGTGGCAATCAGCCCCAGCATTTT.

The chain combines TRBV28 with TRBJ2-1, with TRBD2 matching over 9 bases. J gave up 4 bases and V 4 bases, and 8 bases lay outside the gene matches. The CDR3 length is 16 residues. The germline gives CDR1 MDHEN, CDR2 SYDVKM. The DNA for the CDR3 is TGTGCCAGCAGTTCACCAAAGCGGGGGGCATACAATGAGCAGTTCTTC. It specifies CASSSPKRGAYNEQFF.

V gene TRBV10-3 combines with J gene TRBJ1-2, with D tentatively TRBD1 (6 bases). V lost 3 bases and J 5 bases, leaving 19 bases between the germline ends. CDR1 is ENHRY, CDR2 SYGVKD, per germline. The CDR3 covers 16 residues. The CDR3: CAISDVDSGIGYGYTF. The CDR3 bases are TGTGCCATCAGTGACGTGGACAGTGGCATTGGGTATGGCTACACCTTC.

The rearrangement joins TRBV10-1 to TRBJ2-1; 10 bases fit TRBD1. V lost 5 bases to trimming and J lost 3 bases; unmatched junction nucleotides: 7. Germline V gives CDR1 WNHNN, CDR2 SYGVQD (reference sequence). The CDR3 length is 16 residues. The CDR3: CASSYDRDRGYNEQFF. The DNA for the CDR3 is TGCGCCAGCAGTTATGACCGGGACAGGGGCTACAATGAGCAGTTCTTC.

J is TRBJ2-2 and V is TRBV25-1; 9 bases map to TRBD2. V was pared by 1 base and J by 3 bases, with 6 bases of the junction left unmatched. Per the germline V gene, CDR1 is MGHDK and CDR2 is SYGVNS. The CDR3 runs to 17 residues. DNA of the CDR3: TGTGCCAGCAGTGAATGGGGCGGGGGGGCCCACACCGGGGAGCTGTTTTTT. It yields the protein CASSEWGGGAHTGELFF.